This TCR beta chain is drawn from a study of response to subunit inactivated influenza vaccine. Trimming stripped 0 bases from V and 7 bases from J, with 9 bases between. Germline-derived CDR1 and CDR2 are LGHNA and YNFKEQ. The CDR3 runs to 14 residues. Using its own MiXCR run on the RT-PCR reads, TCRdb lists one record per CDR3 protein. The sample includes 610,000 or so distinct CDR3 sequences, around 15% seen only once; the top ten take 8.5% to 14%. Ten or more counts support this clonotype. Its matching antigen is unknown. Whole-study results and caveats: T cells newly recruited by each seasonal influenza vaccination are few, the authors suggested.

The receptor was isolated from a middle-aged man who received an inactivated influenza vaccine. The V and J genes are TRBV4-2 and TRBJ1-4; D is perhaps TRBD1 (6 bases). The sequencing used PBMCs from blood, collected roughly 13 days after vaccination. As DNA, the CDR3 is TGTGCCAGCAGCCAAGACAGGGGCGGTGAAAAACTGTTTTTT. This codes for CASSQDRGGEKLFF.